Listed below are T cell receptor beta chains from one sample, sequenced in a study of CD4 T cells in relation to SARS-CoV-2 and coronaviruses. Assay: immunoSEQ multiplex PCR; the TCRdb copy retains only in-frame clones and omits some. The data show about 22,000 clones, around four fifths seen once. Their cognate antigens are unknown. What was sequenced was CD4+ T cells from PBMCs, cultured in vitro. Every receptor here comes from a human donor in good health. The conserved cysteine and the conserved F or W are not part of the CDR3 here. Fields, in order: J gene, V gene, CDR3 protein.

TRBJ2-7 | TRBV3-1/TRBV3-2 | ASSPQWGWSSYEQY
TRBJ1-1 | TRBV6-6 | ASSYRRQGNTEAF
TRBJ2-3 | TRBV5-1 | ASSAGEVTDTQY
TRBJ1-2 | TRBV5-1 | ASSLDNRNGGYT
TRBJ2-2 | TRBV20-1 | SASYSGRADTGELF
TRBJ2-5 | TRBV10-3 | AISESGAEPLQETQY
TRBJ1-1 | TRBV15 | ATSVGTPQLLTEAF
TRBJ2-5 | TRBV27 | ASSLAGRGWETQY
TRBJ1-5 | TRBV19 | ASTTTGGFYQPQH
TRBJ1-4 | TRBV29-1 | SVRQGGGEKLF
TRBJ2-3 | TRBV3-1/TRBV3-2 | ASSLQGSATQY
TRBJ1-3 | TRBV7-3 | ASSPEGLMGSGNTIY
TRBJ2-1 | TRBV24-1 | ATSDPGSGRNEQF
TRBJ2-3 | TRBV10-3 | AISESVDRTDTQY
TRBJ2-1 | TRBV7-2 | ASSLGGYSYNEQF
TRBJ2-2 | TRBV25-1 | ASTRGAGELF
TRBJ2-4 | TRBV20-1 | SAPLKLPY
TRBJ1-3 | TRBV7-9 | ASSLGGRTAGTIY
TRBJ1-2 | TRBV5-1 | ASSPGTVYGYT
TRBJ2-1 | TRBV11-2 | ASSGHRTSPYNEQF
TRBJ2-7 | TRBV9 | ASSVTDRGPYYEQY
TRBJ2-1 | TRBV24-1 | ATSDARQRPYNEQF
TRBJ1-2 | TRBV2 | ASSEVGQGAWGYT
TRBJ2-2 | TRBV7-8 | ASRLLAGGSTGELF
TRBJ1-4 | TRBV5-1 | ASSLGQGGTNEKLF
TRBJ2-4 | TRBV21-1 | ASINLGKGWRKNIQY
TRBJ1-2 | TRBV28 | ASSSPDRGVNYGYT
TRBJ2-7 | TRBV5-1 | ASSLGLAGYYEQY
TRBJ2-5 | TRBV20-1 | SASNQETQY
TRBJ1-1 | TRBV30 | AWSSGGTEAF
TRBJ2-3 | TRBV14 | ASSPWIGTSTDTQY
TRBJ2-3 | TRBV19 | ASSIAVITGATDTQY
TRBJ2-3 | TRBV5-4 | ASSFDVGSFDTQY
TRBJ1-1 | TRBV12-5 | ASGFTGLNTEAF
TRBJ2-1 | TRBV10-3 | ASGEDNEQF
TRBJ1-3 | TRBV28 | ASSLHAGTSGNTIY
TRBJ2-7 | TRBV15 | ATSREGFRSYEQY
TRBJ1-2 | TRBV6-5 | ASSAGTDYGYT
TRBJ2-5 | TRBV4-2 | ASSPWPGQETQY
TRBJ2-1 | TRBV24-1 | ATSDHPAGSGNEQF
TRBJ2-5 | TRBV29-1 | TIMKTGSETQY
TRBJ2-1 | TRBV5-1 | ASSWQQGNEQF
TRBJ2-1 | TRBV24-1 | ATSETRDQGYDEQF
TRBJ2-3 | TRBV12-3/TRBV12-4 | ANEPDTQY
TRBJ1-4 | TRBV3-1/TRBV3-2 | ASSQNPGEGLF
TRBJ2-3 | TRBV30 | AWASGGNPDTQY
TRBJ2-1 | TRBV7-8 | ASSLGGGGGYNEQF
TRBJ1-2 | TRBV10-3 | AISEFQQDYGYT
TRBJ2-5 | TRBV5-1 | ASSGNQETQY
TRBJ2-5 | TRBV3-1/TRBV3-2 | ASSQAYSGGAGTQY
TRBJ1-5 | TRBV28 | ASSTQGPGVQPQH
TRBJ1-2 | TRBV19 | ASSISVTSYGYT
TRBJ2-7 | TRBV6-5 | ASSSLGPAYGEQY
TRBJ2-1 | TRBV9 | ASSPASYNGNEQF
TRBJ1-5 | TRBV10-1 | ASSQGDQPQH